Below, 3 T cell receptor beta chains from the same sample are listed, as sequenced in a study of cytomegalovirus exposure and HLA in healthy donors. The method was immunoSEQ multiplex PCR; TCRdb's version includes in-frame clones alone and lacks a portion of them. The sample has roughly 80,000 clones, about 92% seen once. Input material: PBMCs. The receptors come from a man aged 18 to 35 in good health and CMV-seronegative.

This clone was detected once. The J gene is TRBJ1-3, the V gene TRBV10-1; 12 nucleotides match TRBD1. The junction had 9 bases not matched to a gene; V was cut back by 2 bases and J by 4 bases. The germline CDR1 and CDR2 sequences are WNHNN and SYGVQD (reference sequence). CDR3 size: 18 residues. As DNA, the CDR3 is TGCGCCAGCAGTGAGGATGGGACAGGGGGCGCGTCGGGAAACACCATATATTTT. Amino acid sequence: CASSEDGTGGASGNTIYF.

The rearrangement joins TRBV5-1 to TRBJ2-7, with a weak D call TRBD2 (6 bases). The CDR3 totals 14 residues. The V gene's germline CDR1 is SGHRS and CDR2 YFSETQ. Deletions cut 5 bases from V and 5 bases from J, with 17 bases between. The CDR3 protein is CASSFKGSGDEQYF. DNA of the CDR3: TGCGCCAGCAGTTTTAAGGGATCGGGAGACGAGCAGTACTTC.

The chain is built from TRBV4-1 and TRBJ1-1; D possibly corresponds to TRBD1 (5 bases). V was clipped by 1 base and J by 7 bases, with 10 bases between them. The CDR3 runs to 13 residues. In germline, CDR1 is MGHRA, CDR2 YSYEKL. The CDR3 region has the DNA TGCGCCAGCAGCCAAGTTCAGGGATTTGAAGCTTTCTTT. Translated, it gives CASSQVQGFEAFF.